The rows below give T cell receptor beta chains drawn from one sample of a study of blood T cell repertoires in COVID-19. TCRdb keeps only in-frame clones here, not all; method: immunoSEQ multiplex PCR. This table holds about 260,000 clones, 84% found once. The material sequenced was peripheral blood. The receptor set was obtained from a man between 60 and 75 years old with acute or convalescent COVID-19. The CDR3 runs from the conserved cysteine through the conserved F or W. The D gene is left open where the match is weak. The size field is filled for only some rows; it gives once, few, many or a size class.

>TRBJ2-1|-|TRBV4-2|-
TGTGCCAGCAGCCAAGAAGTGAACGCGGACAATGAGCAGTTCTTC
CASSQEVNADNEQFF
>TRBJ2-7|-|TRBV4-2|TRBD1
TGTGCCAGCAGCCAGGGGACAGGTACCTACGAGCAGTACTTC
CASSQGTGTYEQYF
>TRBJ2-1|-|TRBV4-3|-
TGCGCCAGCAGCCCCCTGAGGGTGGGTTCCTACAATGAGCAGTTCTTC
CASSPLRVGSYNEQFF
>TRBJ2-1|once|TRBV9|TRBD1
TGTGCCAGCAGCGTTTCGGGACAGATACTATACAATGAGCAGTTCTTC
CASSVSGQILYNEQFF
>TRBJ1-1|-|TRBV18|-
TGTGCCAGCTCACCGGACATAGTGAACACTGAAGCTTTCTTT
CASSPDIVNTEAFF
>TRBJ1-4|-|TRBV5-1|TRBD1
TGCGCCAGCAGCCGGGACCAGGGGGCCAATGAAAAACTGTTTTTT
CASSRDQGANEKLFF
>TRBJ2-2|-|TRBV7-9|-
TGTGCCAGCCGTGACAGAAACACCGGGGAGCTGTTTTTT
CASRDRNTGELFF
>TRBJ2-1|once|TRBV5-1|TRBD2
TGCGCCAGCAAAGTATTATCGGCGGGGGGTTCCTACAATGAGCAGTTCTTC
CASKVLSAGGSYNEQFF
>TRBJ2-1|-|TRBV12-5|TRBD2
TGTGCTAGTGGTTTGGGAGAAGCGGGAGATAGAGGTGAGCAGTTCTTC
CASGLGEAGDRGEQFF
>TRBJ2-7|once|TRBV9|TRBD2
TGTGCCAGCAGCGTATCCCCCAGCGGGGTCAACGAGCAGTACTTC
CASSVSPSGVNEQYF
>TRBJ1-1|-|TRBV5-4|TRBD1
TGTGCCAGCAGCCCGACAGGGATCGCTGAAGCTTTCTTT
CASSPTGIAEAFF
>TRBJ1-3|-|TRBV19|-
TGTGCCAGTAGTCCGAAGAGCTCTGGAAACACCATATATTTT
CASSPKSSGNTIYF
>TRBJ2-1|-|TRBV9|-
TGTGCCAGCAGCGTATCCGGGAGCCCCGACAGTGAGCAGTTCTTC
CASSVSGSPDSEQFF
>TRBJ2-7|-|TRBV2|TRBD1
TGTGCCAGCAGGCGCAGGGGGCGCGACTCCTACGAGCAGTACTTC
CASRRRGRDSYEQYF
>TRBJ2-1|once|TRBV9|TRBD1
TGTGCCAGCAGCGCTCGGGGACAGGGGGTTGAGCAGTTCTTC
CASSARGQGVEQFF
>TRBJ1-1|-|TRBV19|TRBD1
TGTGCCAGTAAGAGGACAGGGGCCCTGAACACTGAAGCTTTCTTT
CASKRTGALNTEAFF
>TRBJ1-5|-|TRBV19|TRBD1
TGTGCCAGTAGCAGACAGGGGTTTGGTCAGCCCCAGCATTTT
CASSRQGFGQPQHF
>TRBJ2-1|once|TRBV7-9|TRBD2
TGTGCCAGCAGCAGGCCGGGAGGGTCCCACAATGAGCAGTTCTTC
CASSRPGGSHNEQFF
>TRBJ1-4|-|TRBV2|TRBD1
TGTGCCAGCACCCCAGGGGGTGAAAAACTGTTTTTT
CASTPGGEKLFF
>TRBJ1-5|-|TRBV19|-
TGTGCCAGTTGGTACGGGGGCAATCAGCCCCAGCATTTT
CASWYGGNQPQHF
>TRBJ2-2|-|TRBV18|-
TGTGCCAGCTCACCCTTAGAAACAGCTACCACCGGGGAGCTGTTTTTT
CASSPLETATTGELFF
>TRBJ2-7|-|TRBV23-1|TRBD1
TGCGCCAGCAGTCATCCCGGACAGGGGGCCCACGAGCAGTACTTC
CASSHPGQGAHEQYF
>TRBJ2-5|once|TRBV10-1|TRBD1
TGCGCCAGCAGTGAGATCGGGACAGGGGGCTGGGAGACCCAGTACTTC
CASSEIGTGGWETQYF
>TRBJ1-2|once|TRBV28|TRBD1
TGTGCCAGCAGTAGACAGGGTTCGAACTATGGCTACACCTTC
CASSRQGSNYGYTF
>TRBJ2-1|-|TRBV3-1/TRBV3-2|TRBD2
TGTGCCAGCAGTCAGAGACTAGCGGGCTACAATGAGCAGTTCTTC
CASSQRLAGYNEQFF
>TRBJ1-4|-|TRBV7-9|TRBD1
TGTGCCAGCAGCCCTGGGACAGGACCCTATGAAAAACTGTTTTTT
CASSPGTGPYEKLFF
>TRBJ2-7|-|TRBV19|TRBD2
TGTGCCAGTAGTATCGTCGCTAGCGGCGAGCAGTACTTC
CASSIVASGEQYF
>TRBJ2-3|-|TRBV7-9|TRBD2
TGTGCCAGCAGCTCGTGGACTAGGGCAGATACGCAGTATTTT
CASSSWTRADTQYF
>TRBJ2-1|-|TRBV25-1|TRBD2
TGTGCCAGTGCTATTAGCGGGGGGACCGGTGAGCAGTTCTTC
CASAISGGTGEQFF
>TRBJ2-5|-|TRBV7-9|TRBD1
TGTGCCAGCAGCTTTCCGGGACAGGGTCTCGGGACCCAGTACTTC
CASSFPGQGLGTQYF
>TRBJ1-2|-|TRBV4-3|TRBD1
TGCGCCAGCAGCCAATGGGACAGGACTATAACGGATGGCTACACCTTC
CASSQWDRTITDGYTF
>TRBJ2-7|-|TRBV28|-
TGTGCCAGCAGTTTATGGTCCAGGCTCGAACTCCGCTACGAGCAGTACTTC
CASSLWSRLELRYEQYF
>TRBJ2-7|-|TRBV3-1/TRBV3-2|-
TGTGCCAGCAGCCAAAAGGTCAGGGGCTCCTACGAGCAGTACTTC
CASSQKVRGSYEQYF
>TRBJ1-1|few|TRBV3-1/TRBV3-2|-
TGTGCCAGCATCCCTAGGGGTAAGAACACTGAAGCTTTCTTT
CASIPRGKNTEAFF
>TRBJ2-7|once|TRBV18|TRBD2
TGTGCCAGCTCACCACCGGGACTAGCGGGATCCTACGAGCAGTACTTC
CASSPPGLAGSYEQYF
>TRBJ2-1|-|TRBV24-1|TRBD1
TGTGCCACCAGTGATCCTGCTGGGACAGCTGGCAATGAGCAGTTCTTC
CATSDPAGTAGNEQFF
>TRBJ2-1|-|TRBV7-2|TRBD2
TGTGCCAGCAGCTTAGTCGGTCTAGCGGTAAATGAGCAGTTCTTC
CASSLVGLAVNEQFF
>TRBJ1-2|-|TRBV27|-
TGTGCCAGCAGTTCCACAGTAAACTATGGCTACACCTTC
CASSSTVNYGYTF
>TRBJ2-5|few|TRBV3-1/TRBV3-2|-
TGTGCCAGCAGCCCCCAGACCGGGGGAAAAGAGACCCAGTACTTC
CASSPQTGGKETQYF
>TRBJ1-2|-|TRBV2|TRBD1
TGTGCCAGCAGCGGACAGGGCCCCTATGGCTACACCTTC
CASSGQGPYGYTF
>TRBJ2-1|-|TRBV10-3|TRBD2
TGTGCCATCAGCGAGACTAGCGGGGCTTACAATGAGCAGTTCTTC
CAISETSGAYNEQFF
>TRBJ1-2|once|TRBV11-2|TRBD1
TGTGCCAGCAGCGCCACGGGACAGAGAGGCTACACCTTC
CASSATGQRGYTF
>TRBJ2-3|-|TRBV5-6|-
TGTGCCAGCAGCTTTAAACAGGGAGTCACAGATACGCAGTATTTT
CASSFKQGVTDTQYF
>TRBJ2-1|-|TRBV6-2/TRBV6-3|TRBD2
TGTGCCAGCAGCCCCGGGGGGGGCGATGAGCAGTTCTTC
CASSPGGGDEQFF
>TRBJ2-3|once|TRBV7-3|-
TGTGCCAGCAGCTTACTAGGAACCACAGATACGCAGTATTTT
CASSLLGTTDTQYF
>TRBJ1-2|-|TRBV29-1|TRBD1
TGCAGCGTTGAAAATCGAGGACAGGGGGCGGGTGGCTACACCTTC
CSVENRGQGAGGYTF
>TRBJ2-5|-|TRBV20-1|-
TGCAGTGCTCTCGGGAGTAAGACCCAGTACTTC
CSALGSKTQYF
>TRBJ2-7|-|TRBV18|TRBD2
TGTGCCAGTCGACTCAGTGGGAGGGTTATCGCGGACGAGCAGTACTTC
CASRLSGRVIADEQYF